The 9 T cell receptor beta chains below were found in one sample sequenced in a study of blood T cells in healthy people across ages. Using a J-beta primer mix together with a sample-barcoded 5' primer, a second PCR was run for 7 to 11 cycles. A single record per CDR3 protein comes from TCRdb applying MiXCR to the 5' RACE reads. The sample lists around 1.5 million distinct CDR3 sequences; approximately 40% were seen once. Sequenced input: blood. These TCRs come from a woman between 18 and 30 years old in good health.

V usage is TRBV2 and J usage is TRBJ1-5, with 7 bases that match TRBD1. J lost 4 bases, V lost 11 bases, and 8 bases had no gene match. Per the germline V gene, CDR1 is SNHLY and CDR2 is FYNNEI. The CDR3 contains 13 residues. The CDR3 reads CAGRGDSNQPQHF. Written as DNA, the CDR3 is TGTGCCGGCCGCGGGGACAGTAATCAGCCCCAGCATTTT.

The chain carries TRBV11-2 and TRBJ2-7; 9 bases are a match to TRBD2. Trimming took 0 bases from V and 7 from J; bases not matched to a gene: 13. Per germline, CDR1 SGHAT and CDR2 FQNNGV. The CDR3 consists of 17 residues. The CDR3 sequence is CASSLDRVGTSSWEQYF. CDR3 nucleotides: TGTGCCAGCAGCTTAGACAGAGTCGGGACTAGCTCTTGGGAGCAGTACTTC.

Worth noting for this clonotype: This sequence may be a read error, since a much larger clone differs from it by one base. The CDR3 nucleotides are TGTGCCAGCAGATCCGGACAGGGGAATTACGAGCAGTTCTTC. Encoded protein: CASRSGQGNYEQFF. The rearrangement joins TRBV3-1 to TRBJ2-1; TRBD1 agrees at 9 bases. V lost 6 bases, J lost 10 bases, and 10 bases stayed unmatched. This CDR3 comprises 14 residues. Germline V lookup: CDR1 LGHDT, CDR2 YNNKEL (reference sequence).

This clonotype was detected only a few times. The chain couples TRBV20-1 to TRBJ2-7, with no clear D. The DNA end is more similar to TRBJ2-4, so the J call may be wrong. CDR3 size: 14 residues. CDR1 is DFQATT and CDR2 is SNEGSKA in the germline V gene (reference sequence). CDR3 residues: CSAGMYLAKNIQYF. CDR3 DNA sequence: TGCAGTGCTGGGATGTACCTAGCCAAAAACATTCAGTACTTC.

V and J are TRBV7-9 and TRBJ1-2, with D possibly matching TRBD1 (6 bases). The CDR3 covers 15 residues. The germline V gene has CDR1 SEHNR and CDR2 FQNEAQ (reference sequence). With 7 bases removed from V and 0 bases from J, the gap between germline ends came to 15 bases. The CDR3 nucleotides read TGTGCCAGCACCGAACTGGACAGAGCTAACTATGGCTACACCTTC. Its protein product is CASTELDRANYGYTF.

The J gene is TRBJ2-3, the V gene TRBV7-8; no clear D. In germline, CDR1 is SGHVS, CDR2 FQNEAQ. The CDR3 is 16 amino acids. Trimming took 1 base from V and 2 from J, leaving 13 bases between them. In DNA form, the CDR3 reads TGTGCCAGCAGCTTAGAATCCCGCGTTAACACAGATACGCAGTATTTT. It encodes CASSLESRVNTDTQYF.

In its sample, this clonotype was seen many times. The J gene is TRBJ2-4, the V gene TRBV28; 9 positions match TRBD1. This CDR3 comprises 16 residues. The germline V gene has CDR1 MDHEN and CDR2 SYDVKM. J gave up 2 bases and V 6 bases, and 8 bases lay outside the gene matches. The CDR3 DNA sequence: TGTGCCAGCAGCCCCCACAGGGGGCTACCCAAAAACATTCAGTACTTC. This encodes CASSPHRGLPKNIQYF.

This clonotype showed up just a few times. A read error may be the cause here, since a much bigger clone is one base away. The rearrangement links TRBV25-1 to TRBJ2-5, with D tentatively TRBD1 (5 bases). The V gene lost 3 bases and the J gene lost 11 bases, with 22 bases spanning the gap. CDR1 and CDR2 from the germline V gene are MGHDK and SYGVNS. CDR3 length equals 15 residues. The CDR3: CASSDPARADNEQYF. The CDR3 DNA is TGTGCCAGCAGTGACCCTGCCAGGGCGGACAATGAGCAGTACTTC.

CDR3 nucleotide sequence: TGTGCCAGCAGCGTAGAGCTAGCGGGGAAAGAGACCCAGTACTTC. Its translation: CASSVELAGKETQYF. The chain recombines TRBV9 with TRBJ2-5, with 9 positions matching TRBD2. V was clipped by 0 bases and J by 3 bases; unmatched bases: 3. The CDR3 runs 15 residues. Germline CDR1 and CDR2: SGDLS and YYNGEE.